This passage covers 28 T cell receptor beta chains from one sample sequenced in a study of T cells in Graves' hyperthyroidism and ophthalmopathy. TCR beta CDR3 sequences were amplified from RNA transcripts. HTBI primers were employed in a first-round RT-PCR of the TCR CDR3. One entry per CDR3 protein results from TCRdb running MiXCR on the multiplex PCR reads. The sample lists around 620,000 distinct CDR3 sequences, 46% seen once, with around 19% in the top ten. The specimen was peripheral blood or thyroid tissue (not recorded which). All receptors come from an adult woman with Graves' disease, either hyperthyroidism or ophthalmopathy (not recorded which).

CDR3 coding DNA: TGTGCCAGCAGCGCACGTGAACAGGGGGATTATGTTTACGAGCAGTACTTC. Protein sequence: CASSAREQGDYVYEQYF. V gene TRBV11-1 combines with J gene TRBJ2-7, with TRBD1 matching 8 bases. Trimming took 5 bases from V and 4 from J; bases not matched to a gene: 16. Germline V lookup: CDR1 SGHAT, CDR2 FQDESV (reference sequence). This CDR3 comprises 17 residues.

At least ten counts were recorded for this clonotype. J is TRBJ2-2 and V is TRBV5-1; perhaps TRBD1 as D (6 bases). The V gene's germline CDR1 is SGHRS and CDR2 YFSETQ. This CDR3 is 12 amino acids long. V was shortened by 6 bases and J by 6 bases, with 9 bases between the two germline ends. This chain's CDR3 is CASIGTPGELFF. Written as DNA, the CDR3 is TGCGCCAGCATCGGGACACCCGGGGAGCTGTTTTTT.

The chain combines TRBV29-1 with TRBJ1-5; D is undetermined. From germline, CDR1 is SQVTM and CDR2 ANQGSEA. Trimming shortened V by 4 bases and J by 3 bases, and 13 bases separated the two germline ends. This CDR3 has 14 amino acids. The CDR3 region is CSVAGGQVNQPQHF. The CDR3 bases are TGCAGCGTTGCAGGTGGGCAGGTCAATCAGCCCCAGCATTTT.

The J gene is TRBJ2-7, the V gene TRBV15; maybe TRBD1 (7 bases). This CDR3 contains 18 residues. In germline, CDR1 is LNHNV, CDR2 YYDKDF (reference sequence). The V end lost 0 bases, the J end lost 3 bases, and 21 bases lay between the germline ends. The CDR3 protein is CATSREGRGAWLYYEQYF. The CDR3 coding sequence is TGTGCCACCAGCAGAGAGGGCAGGGGGGCTTGGCTTTACTACGAGCAGTACTTC.

This clonotype was detected many times. The chain combines TRBV5-1 with TRBJ2-7; D is unclear. The germline V gene has CDR1 SGHRS and CDR2 YFSETQ. The CDR3 is 14 amino acids. V gave up 0 bases and J gave up 4 bases, with 11 bases separating them. The CDR3 nucleotides are TGCGCCAGCAGCTTGGTTGGCGGCCTTTACGAGCAGTACTTC. Amino acids: CASSLVGGLYEQYF.

This clonotype was detected only a few times. This sequence joins TRBV18 and TRBJ2-7; the D is unclear. Germline CDR1 reads KGHSH; CDR2 reads LQKENI. The CDR3 is made up of 14 amino acids. V lost 2 bases to trimming and J lost 0 bases, with 8 bases between them. CDR3: CASSPRVPSYEQYF. The CDR3 DNA is TGTGCCAGCTCACCAAGGGTCCCCTCCTACGAGCAGTACTTC.

This rearrangement joins TRBV25-1 to TRBJ1-6; D gene unclear. This CDR3 contains 13 residues. CDR1 and CDR2 from the germline V gene are MGHDK and SYGVNS. V dropped 4 bases and J dropped 7 bases, with 8 bases sitting between them. The DNA for the CDR3 is TGTGCCAGCAGTGGGACCTGGAATTCACCCCTCCACTTT. Translation: CASSGTWNSPLHF. The variable domain in full, completed from reference TRBV25-1 and TRBJ1-6, reads EADIYQTPRYLVIGTGKKITLECSQTMGHDKMYWYQQDPGMELHLIHYSYGVNSTEKGDLSSESTVSRIRTEHFPLTLESARPSHTSQYLCASSGTWNSPLHFGNGTRLTVT.

This clonotype has ten or more counts. V usage is TRBV20-1 and J usage is TRBJ2-2, with a possible D match to TRBD2 (6 bases). This CDR3 spans 14 amino acids. Germline values: CDR1 DFQATT, CDR2 SNEGSKA (reference sequence). Trimming left V 6 bases short and J 3 bases short, with 14 bases between. CDR3 in DNA: TGCAGTGCCCTGAGGAGGGCCCACACCGGGGAGCTGTTTTTT. Protein sequence: CSALRRAHTGELFF.

A single count supports this clonotype. The V and J genes are TRBV29-1 and TRBJ1-5; 9 nucleotides line up with TRBD1. After removal of 7 bases from V and 4 bases from J, the junction contained 8 bases not matched to a gene. Per germline, CDR1 SQVTM and CDR2 ANQGSEA. The CDR3 loop spans 14 amino acids. The chain's CDR3 is CSAGTGLGNQPQHF. In DNA, the CDR3 is TGCAGCGCCGGGACAGGGCTGGGTAATCAGCCCCAGCATTTT.

The chain uses TRBV10-3 and TRBJ2-6, with D possibly matching TRBD2 (6 bases). The length of the CDR3 is 17 residues. Trimming removed 0 bases at V and 3 bases at J, with 12 bases between. CDR1 and CDR2 from the germline V gene are ENHRY and SYGVKD. Written as DNA, the CDR3 is TGTGCCATCAGTGAGTCCGGGGGAAATAGTGGGGCCAACGTCCTGACTTTC. It translates to CAISESGGNSGANVLTF.

V is TRBV6-1 and J is TRBJ1-5; D is possibly TRBD1 (5 bases). Trimming took 7 bases from V and 5 from J, leaving 15 bases between them. The CDR3 is made up of 14 amino acids. The germline V gene has CDR1 MNHNS and CDR2 SASEGT. The CDR3 bases are TGTGCCAGCACCCCGGGACGAGGTGATCAGCCCCAGCATTTT. Protein sequence: CASTPGRGDQPQHF.

Remarks on this clonotype: One end of the junction fails to match germline, which may point to a read error. J is TRBJ2-7 and V is TRBV7-2; a weak D match, TRBD2 (5 bases). This CDR3 region has 15 residues. The germline gives CDR1 SGHTA, CDR2 FQGNSA. The DNA of the CDR3 is TGCGCCAGCAGCTTGGGAGCACGGCTGACCTACGAGCAGTACTTC. This gives the protein CASSLGARLTYEQYF.

The genes are TRBV20-1 and TRBJ2-7, with TRBD1 identical over 9 bases. The CDR3 spans 12 residues. Germline V lookup: CDR1 DFQATT, CDR2 SNEGSKA (reference sequence). The junction had 3 bases not matched to a gene; V was cut back by 3 bases and J by 6 bases. The CDR3 loop reads CSASGTGTEQYF. CDR3 coding DNA: TGCAGTGCTAGTGGGACAGGGACCGAGCAGTACTTC.

Points on this clonotype: The CDR3 does not end in the conserved phenylalanine or tryptophan, so this is likely a read error. The chain employs TRBV11-2 and TRBJ2-7; 9 bases map to TRBD1. The CDR3 consists of 13 residues. J gave up 6 bases and V 3 bases, and 3 bases lay outside the gene matches. Germline V gene lookup returns CDR1 SGHAT and CDR2 FQNNGV. Written as DNA, the CDR3 is TGTGCCAGCAGCTTGGGACAGGGCTTCGAGCAGTACCTC. Translation: CASSLGQGFEQYL.

About this clonotype: The germline gene is not matched at one end of the junction; a read error may be the cause. The V call is TRBV6-6, the J call TRBJ1-4; D unresolved. The CDR3 extends over 15 amino acids. Per the germline V gene, CDR1 is MNHNY and CDR2 is SVGAGI (reference sequence). CDR3 nucleotides: TGTGCCAGCAGTGCTGGCATCGGGATGGATGAAAAACTGGTTTTT. This gives the protein CASSAGIGMDEKLVF.

The V call is TRBV7-2, the J call TRBJ1-2; D is undetermined. Germline CDR1 SGHTA, CDR2 FQGNSA. This CDR3 is 14 amino acids long. The V gene lost 5 bases and the J gene lost 8 bases, with 18 bases spanning the gap. CDR3 region: CASSTSRSSYGYTF. CDR3 nucleotide sequence: TGTGCCAGCAGCACAAGCAGGAGCTCCTACGGCTACACCTTC.

This chain joins TRBV7-4 and TRBJ1-2; 9 bases match TRBD1. The V gene end was trimmed by 5 bases and the J gene end by 10 bases; junction bases not matched to a gene: 8. The CDR3 sequence is 13 residues long. Per the germline V gene, CDR1 is SGHVT and CDR2 is SQSDAQ. The CDR3 sequence: CASSRQTGGTYTF. The CDR3 DNA sequence: TGTGCCAGCAGCCGGCAGACAGGGGGGACCTACACCTTC.

J is TRBJ2-1 and V is TRBV2; 7 nucleotides align to TRBD1. The germline gives CDR1 SNHLY, CDR2 FYNNEI. The CDR3 totals 14 residues. J gave up 9 bases and V 8 bases, and 13 bases lay outside the gene matches. The CDR3 loop reads CASGASGGLGEQFF. The CDR3, as DNA: TGTGCCAGCGGGGCCTCAGGGGGTCTGGGTGAGCAGTTCTTC.

The rearrangement uses TRBV7-2 and TRBJ1-5; 7 bases match TRBD1. There are 16 residues in the CDR3. V lost 2 bases, J lost 10 bases, and 14 bases stayed unmatched. Germline V lookup: CDR1 SGHTA, CDR2 FQGNSA. The CDR3 DNA is TGTGCCAGCAGCTTACCTCAAGACAGGGCCATGCAACCCCAGCATTTT. It specifies CASSLPQDRAMQPQHF.

In regard to this clonotype: The germline gene is not matched at one end of the junction; a read error may be the cause. The chain links TRBV5-1 to TRBJ1-3, with D perhaps TRBD1 (5 bases). This CDR3 is built from 16 residues. Germline-derived CDR1 and CDR2 are SGHRS and YFSETQ. CDR3 bases: TGTGCCAGCAGCTTGGGGGTGTCAGGATCTGGAAACACCATATATTTT. Its translation: CASSLGVSGSGNTIYF. The full variable domain, rest sourced from reference TRBV5-1 and TRBJ1-3, is KAGVTQTPRYLIKTRGQQVTLSCSPISGHRSVSWYQQTPGQGLQFLFEYFSETQRNKGNFPGRFSGRQFSNSRSEMNVSTLELGDSALYLCASSLGVSGSGNTIYFGEGSWLTVV.

In this sample, this clonotype turned up a few times. The genes are TRBV7-8 and TRBJ2-3; 8 bases are shared with TRBD2. CDR1 is SGHVS, CDR2 FQNEAQ, per germline. The CDR3 spans 14 residues. V lost 4 bases to trimming and J lost 5 bases; unmatched junction nucleotides: 5. The CDR3 DNA reads TGTGCCAGCAGCTCAGCGGGAGTTGGAGATACGCAGTATTTT. Protein: CASSSAGVGDTQYF.

This clonotype was counted between two and nine times. This chain joins TRBV24-1 and TRBJ2-7, with 11 bases fitting TRBD2. This CDR3 region has 13 residues. CDR1 and CDR2 from the germline V gene are KGHDR and SFDVKD. V lost 5 bases to trimming and J lost 6 bases; unmatched junction nucleotides: 2. CDR3 amino acids: CATSVLAGGEQYF. DNA of the CDR3: TGTGCCACCAGTGTTCTAGCGGGAGGCGAGCAGTACTTC.

This clonotype was recorded only once. The chain joins TRBV20-1 to TRBJ1-1; D gene uncertain. CDR1 DFQATT and CDR2 SNEGSKA come from the germline V gene (reference sequence). CDR3 length equals 12 residues. The V and J ends lost 3 bases and 1 base respectively, with 6 bases between them. As DNA, the CDR3 is TGCAGTGCTAGCCCGGGGAACACTGAAGCTTTCTTT. It yields the protein CSASPGNTEAFF.

V and J are TRBV29-1 and TRBJ1-1, with a weak D call TRBD1 (6 bases). This CDR3 is built from 15 residues. With 4 bases removed from V and 1 base from J, the gap between germline ends came to 16 bases. Looked up from germline, CDR1 is SQVTM and CDR2 is ANQGSEA. This CDR3 is CSVGVSGARNTEAFF. The CDR3 nucleotides are TGCAGCGTTGGAGTTTCGGGGGCCCGGAACACTGAAGCTTTCTTT.

This clonotype occurred a few times. V usage is TRBV10-3 and J usage is TRBJ1-1; the D gene is possibly TRBD1 (5 bases). The germline V gene has CDR1 ENHRY and CDR2 SYGVKD. The CDR3 contains 13 residues. V shed 0 bases and J shed 5 bases, with 7 bases lying between them. In DNA form, the CDR3 reads TGTGCCATCAGTGAGTCCCAGGGAACTGAAGCTTTCTTT. Protein: CAISESQGTEAFF.

This sequence joins TRBV25-1 and TRBJ2-5; D might be TRBD1 (6 bases). Germline V gives CDR1 MGHDK, CDR2 SYGVNS. CDR3 length: 13 amino acids. V gave up 5 bases and J gave up 5 bases, with 12 bases separating them. The CDR3, as DNA: TGTGCCAGCAGTAGCAGGGGATGGGAGACCCAGTACTTC. Its translation is CASSSRGWETQYF.

This clonotype has a handful of counts. An end of the junction differs from the germline gene, which may be a read error. The rearrangement links TRBV9 to TRBJ1-4; D is unresolved. CDR1 and CDR2 from the germline V gene are SGDLS and YYNGEE. The CDR3 spans 13 residues. The CDR3 bases are TGTGCCAGCAGCGTAGGGGTCGGTGGGAAAACTGTTTTT. This translates into CASSVGVGGKTVF.

This clonotype occurred many times. This chain joins TRBV7-2 and TRBJ2-7; possibly TRBD1 or TRBD2 for D (5 bases each). Germline V gene lookup returns CDR1 SGHTA and CDR2 FQGNSA. The CDR3 has 14 amino acids. Trimming shortened V by 2 bases and J by 5 bases, and 13 bases separated the two germline ends. The CDR3 region has the DNA TGTGCCAGCAGCTTACTATACGGGGCGAACGAGCAGTACTTC. Protein: CASSLLYGANEQYF.